This entry concerns a single TCR beta chain. This clonotype was recorded at least ten times. The target of this receptor is not known. Base-call qualities are not available, and no considerably larger clone is one nucleotide away. Library preparation used 5' RACE. These reads were obtained on a NextSeq 500. To allow correction of PCR and sequencing errors, the TCR library protocol tagged every TCR cDNA molecule with a unique molecular identifier. The study's processing was this. TCR identification, UMI-based error correction and CDR3 extraction were performed with Decombinator tools. TCRs above a frequency of 2 per 1,000, corresponding to the top 1% of the tumor frequency distribution, were defined as expanded. Renyi diversity was calculated using the R vegan package after each repertoire was subsampled 100 times to 5,000 TCRs. CDR3 similarity networks were built from amino acid triplet string-kernel similarity, with CDR3s being connected when pairwise similarity was above 0.82. TCRdb's own reprocessing of the public reads used fastp at Q25 and MiXCR and kept productive beta chains. Records with the same CDR3 protein are collapsed into one entry carrying the most frequent genes and DNA. What appears here as the V and J calls and clone size reflects TCRdb's work, not the paper's. Recorded for this sample are 30,000 to 40,000 distinct CDR3 sequences; roughly 4.9% of them occurred a single time. The leading ten clones occupy more than 20% of the sample.

The data belong to a study of spatial heterogeneity in lung cancer (dated 2019 in TCRdb). Looking at the study overall: Beta-chain transcripts were consistently detected in greater numbers than alpha-chain transcripts, which likely reflects a higher abundance of beta-chain transcripts. In the raw uncorrected reads, each unique combination of TCR and UMI appeared on average more than ten times. In non-small cell lung cancer, the study quantitatively compared TCR alpha and beta repertoires across several tumor regions, matched nontumor lung, and blood. Nonsynonymous mutation counts, determined by whole-exome sequencing of tumor tissue, were related to features of the TCR repertoire. At surgery, both alpha and beta chains were TCR-sequenced in over 200 tumor regions, approximately 64 matched nontumor lung samples and just over 55 PBMC samples.

General study outcomes and caveats: Ubiquitous expanded tumor TCRs were detected in blood more often at tumor resection than at routine follow-up. Additional single-cell paired TCR alpha and beta sequencing was considered necessary to confirm, at a functional level, the hypothesis that regional TCRs recognize regional mutations.

The time point label, read with the paper, signifies: sample taken at primary tumor resection. Samples were obtained from 65 to 90 patients with early-stage, untreated non-small cell lung cancer from the lung TRACERx cohort. For TCR sequencing, whole RNA was extracted from tumor and nontumor lung tissue, or from cryopreserved PBMC samples, and no cell sorting was done. Only patients with enough RNA available from two or more tumor regions were chosen for TCR sequencing. Via the germline V gene, CDR1 is ENHRY and CDR2 SYGVKD. The germline V and J ends show losses of 3 bases and 4 bases respectively, and no gene match explains 8 bases of the junction. There are 15 amino acids in the CDR3, from cysteine to phenylalanine inclusive. The only DNA kept is the CDR3, 45 bases in frame from the first base.

This TCR was recovered from a female donor with early-stage non-small cell lung cancer. Sequenced here: PBMCs, sampled at surgery. The chain is assembled from TRBV10-3 and TRBJ2-5; 7 middle bases align to TRBD1. The CDR3 protein sequence reads: CAISDPPTGRETQYF. The bases are TGTGCCATCAGTGACCCCCCGACAGGGAGAGAGACCCAGTACTTC.